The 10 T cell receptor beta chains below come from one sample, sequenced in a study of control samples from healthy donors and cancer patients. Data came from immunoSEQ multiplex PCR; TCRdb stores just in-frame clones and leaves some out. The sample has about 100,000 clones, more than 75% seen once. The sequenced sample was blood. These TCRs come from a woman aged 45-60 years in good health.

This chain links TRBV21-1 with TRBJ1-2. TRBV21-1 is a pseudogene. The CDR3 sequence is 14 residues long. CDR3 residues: CASKGDSGMDGYTF. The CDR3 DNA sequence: TGTGCCAGCAAAGGGGACTCGGGTATGGATGGCTACACCTTC.

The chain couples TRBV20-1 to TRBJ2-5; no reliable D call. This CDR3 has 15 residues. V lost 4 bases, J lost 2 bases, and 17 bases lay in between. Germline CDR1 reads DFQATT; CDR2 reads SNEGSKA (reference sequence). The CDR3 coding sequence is TGCAGTGCTATTGACACCCGAAAACCACAAGAGACCCAGTACTTC. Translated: CSAIDTRKPQETQYF.

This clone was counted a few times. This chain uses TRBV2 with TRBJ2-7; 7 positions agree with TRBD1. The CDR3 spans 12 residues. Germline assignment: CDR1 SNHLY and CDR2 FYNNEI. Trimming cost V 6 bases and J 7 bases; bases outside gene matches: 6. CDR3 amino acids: CASRTGLWEQYF. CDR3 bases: TGTGCCAGCAGGACAGGGTTATGGGAGCAGTACTTC.

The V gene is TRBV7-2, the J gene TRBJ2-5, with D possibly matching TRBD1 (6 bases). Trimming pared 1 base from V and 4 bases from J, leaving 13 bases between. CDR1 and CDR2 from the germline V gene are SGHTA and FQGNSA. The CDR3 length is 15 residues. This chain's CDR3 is CASSLVQGGLETQYF. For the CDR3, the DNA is TGTGCCAGCAGCTTAGTACAGGGCGGGTTAGAGACCCAGTACTTC.

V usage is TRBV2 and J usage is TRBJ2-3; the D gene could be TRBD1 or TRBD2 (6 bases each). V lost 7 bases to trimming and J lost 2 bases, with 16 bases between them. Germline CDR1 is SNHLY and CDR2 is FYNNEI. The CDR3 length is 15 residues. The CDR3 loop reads CASKQVGGNTDTQYF. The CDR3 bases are TGTGCCAGCAAGCAGGTCGGGGGCAACACAGATACGCAGTATTTT.

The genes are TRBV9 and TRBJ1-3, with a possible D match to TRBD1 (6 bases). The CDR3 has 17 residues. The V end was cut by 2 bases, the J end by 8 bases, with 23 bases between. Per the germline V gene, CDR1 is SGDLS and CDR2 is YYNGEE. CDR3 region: CASSVDLLVGTWDTIYF. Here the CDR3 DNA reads TGTGCCAGCAGCGTTGACCTGCTAGTTGGGACATGGGACACCATATATTTT.

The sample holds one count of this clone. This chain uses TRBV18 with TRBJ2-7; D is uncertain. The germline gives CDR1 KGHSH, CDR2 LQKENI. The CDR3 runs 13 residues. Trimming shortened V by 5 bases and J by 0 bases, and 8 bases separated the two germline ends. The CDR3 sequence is CASSFVSSYEQYV. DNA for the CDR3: TGTGCCAGCTCATTTGTGAGCTCCTACGAGCAGTACGTC.

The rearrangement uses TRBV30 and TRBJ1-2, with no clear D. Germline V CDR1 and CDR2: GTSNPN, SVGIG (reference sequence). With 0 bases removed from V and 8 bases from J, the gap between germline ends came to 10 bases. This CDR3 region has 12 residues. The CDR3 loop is CAWSVGVRGYTF. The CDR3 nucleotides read TGTGCCTGGAGTGTCGGTGTACGGGGCTACACCTTC.

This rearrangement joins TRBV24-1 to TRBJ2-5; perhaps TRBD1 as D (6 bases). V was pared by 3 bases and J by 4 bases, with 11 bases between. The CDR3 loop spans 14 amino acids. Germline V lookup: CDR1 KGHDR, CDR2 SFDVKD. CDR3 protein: CATSDRTVPETQYF. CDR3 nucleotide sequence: TGTGCCACCAGTGATCGGACAGTCCCAGAGACCCAGTACTTC.

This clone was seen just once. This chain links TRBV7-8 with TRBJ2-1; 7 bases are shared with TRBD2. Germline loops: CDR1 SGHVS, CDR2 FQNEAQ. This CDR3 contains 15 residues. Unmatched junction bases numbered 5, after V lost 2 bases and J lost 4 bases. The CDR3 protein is CASSLTSVRYNEQFF. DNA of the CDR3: TGTGCCAGCAGCTTAACTAGCGTAAGGTACAATGAGCAGTTCTTC.